This T cell receptor (beta chain) was obtained from a study of blood T cell repertoires in COVID-19. Study overall: There were acute and convalescent COVID-19 samples, and they came from the United States, Italy and Spain.

The study drew participants aged roughly 18 to 95 years from approximately 25 US areas. Cohorts were based on clinical histories the participants reported. A case of COVID-19 had been met by exposed participants within 2 weeks before study entry. TCRdb's copy holds only in-frame clones and misses some; the assay was immunoSEQ multiplex PCR. In the table there are approximately 250,000 clones, 80% to 95% of which are singletons. This receptor was identified in a man aged 40-49 years who had been exposed to COVID-19. Sequencing was carried out using PBMCs or T cells enriched from blood (not recorded which).

CDR3 loop: CASSVGVNTEAFF. The CDR3 DNA is TGTGCCAGCAGCGTCGGGGTGAACACTGAAGCTTTCTTT. The V and J genes are TRBV25-1 and TRBJ1-1; D remains unclear. Trimming removed 6 bases from V and 0 bases from J, with 8 bases in between. Per germline, CDR1 MGHDK and CDR2 SYGVNS. The length of the CDR3 is 13 residues.